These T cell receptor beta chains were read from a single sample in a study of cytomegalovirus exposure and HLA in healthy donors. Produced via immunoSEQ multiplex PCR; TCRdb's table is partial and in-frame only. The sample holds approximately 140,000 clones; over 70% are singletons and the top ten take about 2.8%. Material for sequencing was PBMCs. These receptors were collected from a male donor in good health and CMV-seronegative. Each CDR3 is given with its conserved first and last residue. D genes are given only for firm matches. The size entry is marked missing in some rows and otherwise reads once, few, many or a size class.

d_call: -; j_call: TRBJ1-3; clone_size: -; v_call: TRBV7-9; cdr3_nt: TGTGCCAGCAGCTTACCATCTGGAAACACCATATATTTT; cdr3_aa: CASSLPSGNTIYF
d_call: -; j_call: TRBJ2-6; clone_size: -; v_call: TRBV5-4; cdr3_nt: TGTGCCAGCAGCTTGGGACAGACCAGTGGGGCCAACGTCCTGACTTTC; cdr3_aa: CASSLGQTSGANVLTF
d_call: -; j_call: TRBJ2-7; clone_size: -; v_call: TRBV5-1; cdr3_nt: TGCGCCAGCAGCTTGCATTTGGCGGGCAGCTCCTACGAGCAGTACTTC; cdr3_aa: CASSLHLAGSSYEQYF
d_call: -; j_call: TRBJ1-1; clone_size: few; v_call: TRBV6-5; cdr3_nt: TGTGCCAGCAGACGACCGCCGGGTGACACTGAAGCTTTCTTT; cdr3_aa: CASRRPPGDTEAFF
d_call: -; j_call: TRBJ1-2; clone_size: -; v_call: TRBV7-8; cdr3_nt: TGTGCCAGCAGGGATCCCGCGCTGGGGCCCTATGGCTACACCTTC; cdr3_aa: CASRDPALGPYGYTF
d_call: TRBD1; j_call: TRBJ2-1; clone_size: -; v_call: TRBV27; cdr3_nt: TGTGCCAGCAGGGAAGGGACGGGACAGGGTCGCAATGAGCAGTTCTTC; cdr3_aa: CASREGTGQGRNEQFF
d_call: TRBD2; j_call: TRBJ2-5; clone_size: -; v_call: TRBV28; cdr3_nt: TGTGCCAGCAGTTTGGGTAGCGGGGTTTTAGAGACCCAGTACTTC; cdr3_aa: CASSLGSGVLETQYF
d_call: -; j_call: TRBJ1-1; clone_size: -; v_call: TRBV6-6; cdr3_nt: TGTGCCAGCAGTTACTCAGGGGAAGACACTGAAGCTTTCTTT; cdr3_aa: CASSYSGEDTEAFF
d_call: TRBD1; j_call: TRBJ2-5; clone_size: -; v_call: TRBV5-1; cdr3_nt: TGCGCCAGCAGCTACCGGGACAGGGCCTATCCCCAAGAGACCCAGTACTTC; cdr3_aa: CASSYRDRAYPQETQYF
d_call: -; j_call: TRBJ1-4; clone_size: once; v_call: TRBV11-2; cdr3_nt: TGTGCCAGCAGCCGGAACCAAATCGGGGCAACTAATGAAAAACTGTTTTTT; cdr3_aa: CASSRNQIGATNEKLFF
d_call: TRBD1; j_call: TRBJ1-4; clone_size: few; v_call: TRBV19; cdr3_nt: TGTGCCAGTAGTGAAACTTCGACAGGGAATAATGAAAAACTGTTTTTT; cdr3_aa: CASSETSTGNNEKLFF
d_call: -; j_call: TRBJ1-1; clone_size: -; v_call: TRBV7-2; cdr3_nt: TGTGCCAGCAGCCCCCAGGGCCGTGGGACTGAAGCTTTCTTT; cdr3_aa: CASSPQGRGTEAFF
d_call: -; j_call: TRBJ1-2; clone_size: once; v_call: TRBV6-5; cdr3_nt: TGTGCCAGCAGTCGCTCCGGGGGGGGCTACACCTTC; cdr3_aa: CASSRSGGGYTF
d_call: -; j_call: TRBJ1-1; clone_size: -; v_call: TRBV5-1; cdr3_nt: TGCGCCAGCAGCTTGGATGACTCTAACACTGAAGCTTTCTTT; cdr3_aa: CASSLDDSNTEAFF
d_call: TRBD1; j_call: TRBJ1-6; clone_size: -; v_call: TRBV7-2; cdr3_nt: TGTGCCAGCAGCCCGCCTGGACAGGGGGACTCACCCCTCCACTTT; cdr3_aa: CASSPPGQGDSPLHF
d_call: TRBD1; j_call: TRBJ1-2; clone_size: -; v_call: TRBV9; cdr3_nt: TGTGCCAGCAGCGTAGGGACAGGGTATGGCTACACCTTC; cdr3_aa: CASSVGTGYGYTF
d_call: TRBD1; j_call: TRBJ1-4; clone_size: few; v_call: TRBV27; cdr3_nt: TGTGCCAGCAGGCGGGGACAGGTGGGCACTAATGAAAAACTGTTTTTT; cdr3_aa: CASRRGQVGTNEKLFF
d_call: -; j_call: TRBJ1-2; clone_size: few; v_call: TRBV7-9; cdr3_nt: TGTGCCAGCAGCTTAGACTCACAGAACTATGGCTACACCTTC; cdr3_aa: CASSLDSQNYGYTF
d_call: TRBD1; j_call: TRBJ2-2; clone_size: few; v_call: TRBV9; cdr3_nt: TGTGCCAGCAGCGTAGAAGGACAGGGGCTCTTCGGGGAGCTGTTTTTT; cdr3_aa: CASSVEGQGLFGELFF
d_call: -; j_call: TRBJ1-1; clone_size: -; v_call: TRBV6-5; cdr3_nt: TGTGCCAGCAGTCCCACCAGGGCGAGGCCTGAAGCTTTCTTT; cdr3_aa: CASSPTRARPEAFF
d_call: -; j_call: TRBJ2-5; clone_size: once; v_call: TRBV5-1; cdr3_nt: TGCGCCAGCAGCCTCGGACACGAAGAGACCCAGTACTTC; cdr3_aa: CASSLGHEETQYF
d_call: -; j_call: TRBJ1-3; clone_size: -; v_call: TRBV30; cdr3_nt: TGTGCCTGGAGTGGCGGGGGAAACACCATATATTTT; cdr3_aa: CAWSGGGNTIYF
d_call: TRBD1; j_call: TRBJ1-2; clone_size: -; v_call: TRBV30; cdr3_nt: TGTGCCTTATTGGACAGGGGGCTTGGCTACACCTTC; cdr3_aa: CALLDRGLGYTF
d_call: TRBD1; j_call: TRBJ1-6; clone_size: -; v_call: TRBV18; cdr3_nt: TGTGCCAGCTCACGCGAAGGACAGGGTAATTCACCCCTCCACTTT; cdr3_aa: CASSREGQGNSPLHF
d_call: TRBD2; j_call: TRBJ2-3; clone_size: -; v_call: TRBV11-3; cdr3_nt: TGTGCCAGCAGCCGACTAGCGGGGATGGATACGCAGTATTTT; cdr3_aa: CASSRLAGMDTQYF
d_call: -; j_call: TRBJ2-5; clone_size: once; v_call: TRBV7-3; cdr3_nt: TGTGCCAGCAGCCTCACCAGGGCAGGGAAAGAGACCCAGTACTTC; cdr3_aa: CASSLTRAGKETQYF
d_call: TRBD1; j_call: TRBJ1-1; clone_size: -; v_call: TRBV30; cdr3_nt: TGTGCCTGGAGTCTCAGGGACAGGGGGAACACTGAAGCTTTCTTT; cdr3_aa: CAWSLRDRGNTEAFF
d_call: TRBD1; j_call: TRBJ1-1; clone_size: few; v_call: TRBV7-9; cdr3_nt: TGTGCCAGCAGCTACCCGACAGGGGAAGCTTTCTTT; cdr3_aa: CASSYPTGEAFF
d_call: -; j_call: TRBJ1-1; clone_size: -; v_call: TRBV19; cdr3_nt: TGTGCCAGTAGTATAGGGGTTGAGGTTCCATGGGCTTTCTTT; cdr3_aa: CASSIGVEVPWAFF
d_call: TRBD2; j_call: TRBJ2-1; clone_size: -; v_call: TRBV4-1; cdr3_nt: TGCGCCAGCACCGAGACTAGCGCGTTTAGCAATGAGCAGTTCTTC; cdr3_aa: CASTETSAFSNEQFF
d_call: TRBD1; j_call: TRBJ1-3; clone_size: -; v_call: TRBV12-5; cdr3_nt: TGTGCTAGTGGACCATTCCCGAAACAGGGGGCACCAGGAAACACCATATATTTT; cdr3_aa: CASGPFPKQGAPGNTIYF
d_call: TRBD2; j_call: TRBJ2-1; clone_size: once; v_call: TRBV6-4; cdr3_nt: TGTGCCAGCAGTCGACTAGCGGGGGGGACGGAGGGGCGCAATGAGCAGTTCTTC; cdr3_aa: CASSRLAGGTEGRNEQFF
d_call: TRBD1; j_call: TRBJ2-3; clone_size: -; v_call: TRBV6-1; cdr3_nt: TGTGCCAGCAGCGGGGACAGTTATACGCAGTATTTT; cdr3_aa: CASSGDSYTQYF
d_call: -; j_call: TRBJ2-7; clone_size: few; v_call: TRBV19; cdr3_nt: TGTGCCACTCACGGGCGGACTCCTGGGACCTACGAGCAGTACTTC; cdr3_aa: CATHGRTPGTYEQYF
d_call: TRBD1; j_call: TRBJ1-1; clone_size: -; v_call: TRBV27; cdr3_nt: TGTGCCAGCAGTAAACAGGGGGCCACTGAAGCTTTCTTT; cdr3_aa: CASSKQGATEAFF
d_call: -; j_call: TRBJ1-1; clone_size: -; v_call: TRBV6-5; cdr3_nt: TGTGCCAGCAGTTACGCGCGACAGGAGGTGAACACTGAAGCTTTCTTT; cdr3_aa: CASSYARQEVNTEAFF
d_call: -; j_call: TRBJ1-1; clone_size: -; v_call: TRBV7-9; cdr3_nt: TGTGCCAGCAGCTTAGTTCTGGAGGATGAAGCTTTCTTT; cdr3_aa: CASSLVLEDEAFF
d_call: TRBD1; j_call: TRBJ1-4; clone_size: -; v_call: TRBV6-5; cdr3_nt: TGTGCCAGCAGTCTGTGGACAGGTCGGGAAAAACTGTTTTTT; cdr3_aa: CASSLWTGREKLFF
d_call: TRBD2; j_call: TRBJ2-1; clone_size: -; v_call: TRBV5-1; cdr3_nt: TGCGCCAGCAGCCCAGGACTAGCGGGAGGTCGCACCTACAATGAGCAGTTCTTC; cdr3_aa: CASSPGLAGGRTYNEQFF
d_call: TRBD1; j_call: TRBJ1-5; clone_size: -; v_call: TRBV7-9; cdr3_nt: TGTGCCAGCAGCTCTTGGGACAGCGAGTTATTGAGCAATCAGCCCCAGCATTTT; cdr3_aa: CASSSWDSELLSNQPQHF